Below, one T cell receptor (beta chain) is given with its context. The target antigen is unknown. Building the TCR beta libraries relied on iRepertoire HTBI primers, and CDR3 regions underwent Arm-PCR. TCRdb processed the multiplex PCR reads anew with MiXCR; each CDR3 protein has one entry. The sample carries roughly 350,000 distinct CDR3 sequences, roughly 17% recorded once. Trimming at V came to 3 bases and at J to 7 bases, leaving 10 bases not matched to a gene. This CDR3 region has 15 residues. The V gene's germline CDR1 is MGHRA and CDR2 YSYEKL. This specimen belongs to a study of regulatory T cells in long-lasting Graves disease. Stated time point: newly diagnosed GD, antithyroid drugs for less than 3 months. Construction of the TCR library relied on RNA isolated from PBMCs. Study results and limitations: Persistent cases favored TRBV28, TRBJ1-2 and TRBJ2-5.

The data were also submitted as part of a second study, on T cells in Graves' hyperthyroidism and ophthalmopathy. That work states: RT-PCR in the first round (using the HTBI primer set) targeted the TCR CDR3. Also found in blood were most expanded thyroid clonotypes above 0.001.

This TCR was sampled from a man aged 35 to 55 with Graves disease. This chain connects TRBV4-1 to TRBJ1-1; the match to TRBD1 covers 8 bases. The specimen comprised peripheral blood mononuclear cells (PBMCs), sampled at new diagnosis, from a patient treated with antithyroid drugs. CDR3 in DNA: TGCGCCAGCAGCCATCCCTGGACAGGGCCAAATGAAGCTTTCTTT. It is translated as CASSHPWTGPNEAFF.